Below, one TCR beta chain is given with its context. Antigen specificity is unknown. This sample is drawn from a study of T cell responses to AZD1222 COVID-19 vaccine. The junction had 16 bases not matched to a gene; V was cut back by 4 bases and J by 7 bases. The CDR3 is made up of 16 amino acids. CDR1 and CDR2 from the germline V gene are SGHRS and YFSETQ. Study-wide results and caveats: Seropositive at baseline were only six AZD1222 recipients. The donor cohort was predominantly white British with a female majority, and clonal diversity may have been underestimated. CD4 TCRs covered the whole spike, strongest at regions 160-218 and 743-854.

Libraries were prepared by immunoSEQ multiplex PCR; TCRdb keeps only in-frame clonotypes and omits some of them. The profile shows 150,000 or so clones, 90% to 95% of them singletons. Sequencing was performed on peripheral blood, taken 28 days after the second AZD1222 dose. The rearrangement links TRBV5-1 to TRBJ1-1; TRBD1 matches 7 bases. The source of this sequence is an adult who received the AZD1222 COVID-19 vaccine. CDR3 DNA: TGCGCCAGCAGCACGGAGACAGGGCGCCCTCTCCTTGAAGCTTTCTTT. Translation gives CASSTETGRPLLEAFF.